This TCR beta chain comes out of a study of blood T cells in healthy people across ages. Every donor provided 9.5 to 10 milliliters of peripheral blood. Primers used in a second PCR of about 7 to 12 cycles were a sample-barcoded 5' primer and a J-beta primer mix. Any given sample supplied a minimum of 3 million CDR3-containing paired-end reads. Each CDR3 protein is one row after TCRdb ran MiXCR on the 5' RACE reads. The sample lists over 750,000 distinct CDR3 sequences, 20% to 25% seen once, with more than 8.5% in the top ten. Germline loops: CDR1 SGHRS, CDR2 YFSETQ. With 0 bases clipped from V and 0 bases from J, the junction kept 4 bases outside the gene matches. CDR3 length: 17 amino acids. The same data also contributed to another study, on T cells of mothers and their children. From that paper: Donors comprised three healthy Caucasian mothers plus their six children.

The sequenced sample consisted of blood. The rearrangement joins TRBV5-1 to TRBJ1-1; 11 nucleotides align to TRBD1. This receptor was identified in a boy aged 5-17 years in good health. The CDR3: CASSLDWTGGVNTEAFF. The DNA for the CDR3 is TGCGCCAGCAGCTTGGATTGGACAGGGGGCGTGAACACTGAAGCTTTCTTT.